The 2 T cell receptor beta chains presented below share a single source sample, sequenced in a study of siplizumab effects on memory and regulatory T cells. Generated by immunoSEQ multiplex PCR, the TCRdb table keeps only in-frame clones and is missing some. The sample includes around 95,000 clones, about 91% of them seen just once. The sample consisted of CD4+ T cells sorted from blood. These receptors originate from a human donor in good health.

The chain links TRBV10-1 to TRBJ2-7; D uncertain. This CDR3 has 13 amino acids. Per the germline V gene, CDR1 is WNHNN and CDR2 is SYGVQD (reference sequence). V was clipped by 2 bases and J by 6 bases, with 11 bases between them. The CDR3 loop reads CASSEISFGEQYF. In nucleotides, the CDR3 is TGCGCCAGCAGTGAGATTTCCTTTGGCGAGCAGTACTTC.

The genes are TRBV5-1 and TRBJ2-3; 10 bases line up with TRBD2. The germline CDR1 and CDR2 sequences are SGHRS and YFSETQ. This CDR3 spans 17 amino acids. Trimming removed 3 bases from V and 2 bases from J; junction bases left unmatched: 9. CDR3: CASSSSGGPTNTDTQYF. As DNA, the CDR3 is TGCGCCAGCAGCTCTAGCGGGGGACCAACGAACACAGATACGCAGTATTTT.